This T cell receptor (beta chain) stems from a study of Ad26.COV2.S vaccination and SARS-CoV-2 variants. Sequenced by immunoSEQ multiplex PCR; TCRdb stores in-frame clones only, minus some. This table holds some 420,000 clones, approximately 87% found once. About this clone itself: No antigen is known for it.

Study findings and constraints: Quantification of TCR breadth and depth may have yielded underestimates of total T cell responses.

Treatment described: 15 to 20 received Ad26.COV2.S at low or high dose, single or two shots; about 5 received placebo; per-sample allocation not given. The samples date from day 63 after the first vaccine or placebo injection. This adult donor, from Boston, was 18-55 years old. Germline values: CDR1 SQVTM, CDR2 ANQGSEA. The trim removed 7 bases at V and 6 bases at J, leaving 13 bases unmatched. The CDR3 totals 15 residues. This rearrangement joins TRBV29-1 to TRBJ1-4; the match to TRBD1 covers 8 bases. The clonotype comes from a person between 18 and 60 years old who received the Ad26.COV2.S COVID-19 vaccine or a placebo. The source material was peripheral blood, sampled in a trial of Ad26.COV2.S vaccine versus placebo. The CDR3 bases are TGCAGCGCCTACGGAACCGGGACAGGATATGAAAAACTGTTTTTT. This encodes CSAYGTGTGYEKLFF.